A selection of T cell receptor beta chains follows, all from one sample in a study of blood T cell repertoires in COVID-19. The data were produced by immunoSEQ multiplex PCR, yet TCRdb's version contains in-frame clones alone and is incomplete. The sample shows around 230,000 clones, around nine tenths of them seen only once. Sequencing input: PBMCs or T cells enriched from blood (not recorded which). Every receptor here comes from a woman aged 25 to 45 with acute COVID-19. The CDR3 runs from the conserved cysteine through the conserved F or W. D genes are given only for firm matches. Part of the rows lack a size; the others show once, few, many or a class for expanded clones.

TRBJ1-2,TRBD1,once,TRBV4-1,CASSREDRGLGYGYTF,TGCGCCAGCAGCCGCGAAGACAGGGGGCTCGGCTATGGCTACACCTTC
TRBJ2-7,TRBD1,-,TRBV18,CASSPGGTGIYEQYF,TGTGCCAGCTCACCAGGGGGGACAGGGATCTACGAGCAGTACTTC
TRBJ1-3,-,few,TRBV6-1,CASSESDGSSGNTIYF,TGTGCCAGCAGTGAATCAGACGGGTCCTCTGGAAACACCATATATTTT
TRBJ2-2,-,-,TRBV7-2,CASSFIGELFF,TGTGCCAGCAGCTTTATCGGGGAGCTGTTTTTT
TRBJ1-1,-,once,TRBV6-5,CASRRAGNTEAFF,TGTGCCAGCCGCAGGGCAGGGAACACTGAAGCTTTCTTT
TRBJ1-1,-,-,TRBV5-1,CASSLQGNTEAFF,TGCGCCAGCAGCTTACAGGGGAACACTGAAGCTTTCTTT
TRBJ2-5,TRBD1,-,TRBV7-9,CASSSDRGERETQYF,TGTGCCAGCAGCTCGGACAGGGGTGAGAGGGAGACCCAGTACTTC
TRBJ2-4,-,-,TRBV9,CASSVGTSGAKNIQYF,TGTGCCAGCAGCGTAGGCACGTCCGGGGCCAAAAACATTCAGTACTTC
TRBJ2-5,-,-,TRBV30,CAWSGEETQYF,TGTGCCTGGAGTGGCGAAGAGACCCAGTACTTC
TRBJ2-3,TRBD1,-,TRBV19,CASTGQGMADTQYF,TGTGCCAGTACTGGACAGGGGATGGCAGATACGCAGTATTTT
TRBJ1-6,-,-,TRBV5-1,CASSPGTNSPLHF,TGCGCCAGCAGCCCCGGGACAAATTCACCCCTCCACTTT
TRBJ2-1,-,-,TRBV28,CASAGSSYNEQFF,TGTGCCAGCGCGGGGTCCTCCTACAATGAGCAGTTCTTC
TRBJ1-4,TRBD1,-,TRBV12-3/TRBV12-4,CASRPTGYEKLFF,TGTGCCAGCAGGCCGACAGGGTATGAAAAACTGTTTTTT
TRBJ2-2,-,-,TRBV18,CASSPPLRTVANTGELFF,TGTGCCAGCTCACCCCCTCTTCGGACAGTAGCGAACACCGGGGAGCTGTTTTTT
TRBJ1-1,-,-,TRBV18,CASSPRNTEAFF,TGTGCCAGCTCACCGAGGAACACTGAAGCTTTCTTT
TRBJ2-7,TRBD1,once,TRBV6-5,CASSGLGTGTYEQYF,TGTGCCAGCAGCGGACTGGGGACAGGGACCTACGAGCAGTACTTC
TRBJ2-1,TRBD2,-,TRBV7-8,CASSGGATEQFF,TGTGCCTCTAGCGGGGGGGCCACTGAGCAGTTCTTC
TRBJ2-4,TRBD2,-,TRBV18,CASSTGSGGWIDF,TGTGCCAGCTCAACGGGGAGCGGGGGCTGGATCGACTTC
TRBJ1-1,-,few,TRBV7-8,CASSEPAAGTGAEAFF,TGTGCCAGCAGCGAACCCGCTGCGGGGACCGGGGCTGAAGCTTTCTTT
TRBJ1-2,-,-,TRBV6-5,CASSYWAGQDYGYTF,TGTGCCAGCAGTTACTGGGCAGGGCAAGACTATGGCTACACCTTC
TRBJ2-5,-,-,TRBV6-5,CASRWGGLETQYF,TGTGCCAGCAGATGGGGGGGCCTCGAGACCCAGTACTTC
TRBJ1-5,-,-,TRBV4-1,CASSQQGTNQPQHF,TGCGCCAGCAGCCAACAGGGAACTAATCAGCCCCAGCATTTT
TRBJ2-1,TRBD1,-,TRBV13,CASSRDRDGYNEQFF,TGTGCCAGCAGCCGGGACAGGGACGGATACAATGAGCAGTTCTTC
TRBJ1-5,-,few,TRBV7-2,CASSYIGDQPQHF,TGTGCCAGCAGCTACATCGGGGATCAGCCCCAGCATTTT
TRBJ1-1,-,-,TRBV5-1,CASSPELNTEAFF,TGCGCCAGCAGTCCGGAGCTAAACACTGAAGCTTTCTTT
TRBJ2-2,TRBD1,-,TRBV2,CASSGQGANTGELFF,TGTGCCAGCAGTGGGCAGGGGGCGAACACCGGGGAGCTGTTTTTT
TRBJ2-7,TRBD1,-,TRBV5-4,CASSSLDRGHEQYF,TGTGCCAGCAGCTCGCTGGACAGGGGGCACGAGCAGTACTTC
TRBJ2-1,-,-,TRBV2,CASRGQGDYNEQFF,TGTGCCAGCAGGGGCCAGGGTGACTACAATGAGCAGTTCTTC
TRBJ1-2,TRBD1,-,TRBV19,CASKTGTGRYGYTF,TGTGCCAGTAAAACAGGGACAGGGAGGTATGGCTACACCTTC
TRBJ2-1,TRBD1,-,TRBV11-2,CASSLIRDRDYNEQFF,TGTGCCAGCAGCTTAATTCGGGACAGGGATTACAATGAGCAGTTCTTC
TRBJ1-5,-,-,TRBV5-8,CASSRGNRVSNQPQHF,TGTGCCAGCAGTCGAGGGAACAGGGTGAGCAATCAGCCCCAGCATTTT
TRBJ1-6,-,-,TRBV19,CASSPSQNSPLHF,TGTGCCAGTAGTCCATCACAAAATTCACCCCTCCACTTT
TRBJ2-5,-,-,TRBV7-3,CASSLFGTEGETQYF,TGTGCCAGCAGCTTATTCGGTACGGAGGGAGAGACCCAGTACTTC
TRBJ2-1,-,once,TRBV11-2,CASSLVGLANEQFF,TGTGCCAGCAGCTTAGTAGGACTCGCCAATGAGCAGTTCTTC
TRBJ1-2,-,-,TRBV5-1,CASSLGANYGYTF,TGCGCCAGCAGCTTGGGGGCGAACTATGGCTACACCTTC
TRBJ1-1,-,once,TRBV15,CATSTGIAEAFF,TGTGCCACCAGCACAGGGATCGCTGAAGCTTTCTTT
TRBJ1-1,TRBD1,few,TRBV3-1/TRBV3-2,CASSQTTGKAEAFF,TGTGCCAGCAGCCAGACGACAGGGAAGGCTGAAGCTTTCTTT
TRBJ1-3,-,-,TRBV6-5,CASSYSQGSAGNTIYF,TGTGCCAGCAGTTACTCGCAGGGGTCGGCGGGAAACACCATATATTTT
TRBJ1-6,-,many,TRBV19,CASSIVGKSLGAMKSPLHF,TGTGCCAGTAGTATTGTTGGCAAGAGCTTAGGGGCGATGAAGTCACCCCTCCACTTT
TRBJ2-7,-,-,TRBV4-1,CASSPNSRPYEQYF,TGCGCCAGCAGTCCTAACAGCCGCCCCTACGAGCAGTACTTC
TRBJ1-1,TRBD1,-,TRBV5-1,CASSLGTGFNTEAFF,TGCGCCAGCAGCTTGGGGACAGGGTTTAACACTGAAGCTTTCTTT
TRBJ1-5,-,-,TRBV6-1,CASSEVRGVQPQHF,TGTGCCAGCAGTGAAGTCAGGGGTGTTCAGCCCCAGCATTTT
TRBJ1-2,-,-,TRBV28,CASYDSRDYGYTF,TGTGCCAGCTATGACAGTCGGGACTATGGCTACACCTTC
TRBJ2-1,-,-,TRBV28,CASRTIRDTTRHNEQFF,TGTGCCAGCAGAACAATCCGGGACACCACACGGCACAATGAGCAGTTCTTC
TRBJ1-4,-,-,TRBV27,CASSRGQDLRSNEKLFF,TGTGCCAGCAGCAGGGGCCAGGACCTACGGAGTAATGAAAAACTGTTTTTT
TRBJ1-3,-,-,TRBV3-1/TRBV3-2,CASRSRGGNTIYF,TGTGCCAGCAGGTCCCGAGGTGGAAACACCATATATTTT
TRBJ2-2,-,-,TRBV18,CASSQGEWELFF,TGTGCCAGCTCACAAGGGGAATGGGAGCTGTTTTTT
TRBJ1-1,TRBD1,-,TRBV11-2,CASSSDRGPQVTEAFF,TGTGCCAGCAGCTCGGACAGGGGGCCTCAGGTCACTGAAGCTTTCTTT
TRBJ2-4,-,-,TRBV10-2,CASSDSLAKNIQYF,TGCGCCAGCAGTGACAGTTTAGCCAAAAACATTCAGTACTTC